Below are 15 T cell receptor beta chains sequenced from a single sample in a study of cytomegalovirus exposure and HLA in healthy donors. This PCR relied on a set of 60 Vbeta primers and 13 Jbeta primers. TCRdb's table, derived via immunoSEQ multiplex PCR, lists solely in-frame clones and lacks some. This sample carries about 170,000 clones, more than 60% of them seen once, and the ten largest clones take 2% to 2.5%. Source material: PBMCs. Receptors originate from a human donor in good health.

DNA for the CDR3: TGTGCCAGCAGCTTATTCGGGAATCAGCCCCAGCATTTT. Its translation: CASSLFGNQPQHF. The chain uses TRBV7-8 and TRBJ1-5, with unresolved D. Germline CDR1 reads SGHVS; CDR2 reads FQNEAQ. CDR3 length equals 13 residues. Trimming pared 2 bases from V and 4 bases from J, leaving 6 bases between.

This clone appeared a single time. This sequence joins TRBV30 and TRBJ1-1, with 8 bases that match TRBD1. The germline V gene encodes CDR1 GTSNPN and CDR2 SVGIG (reference sequence). CDR3 length equals 14 residues. Trimming cost V 4 bases and J 9 bases; bases outside gene matches: 13. The CDR3 sequence: CAWIRGTGLMKAFF. The CDR3 nucleotides are TGTGCCTGGATCCGAGGGACAGGCCTTATGAAAGCTTTCTTT.

The CDR3 nucleotides read TGTGCCAGCAGTGTACTACAAGAGACCCAGTACTTC. It specifies CASSVLQETQYF. The V call is TRBV6-1, the J call TRBJ2-5; D unclear. Germline loops: CDR1 MNHNS, CDR2 SASEGT. V shed 4 bases and J shed 2 bases, with 5 bases lying between them. The CDR3 runs to 12 residues.

The sample holds a few counts of this clone. The CDR3 sequence: CASSPSAGNMNTEAFF. CDR3 DNA: TGTGCCAGCAGCCCTTCCGCTGGTAACATGAACACTGAAGCTTTCTTT. The chain joins TRBV7-9 to TRBJ1-1; D not certain. Germline V gives CDR1 SEHNR, CDR2 FQNEAQ (reference sequence). Deletions cut 5 bases from V and 0 bases from J, with 16 bases between. The length of the CDR3 is 16 residues.

This chain uses TRBV5-4 with TRBJ2-7; 10 bases are a match to TRBD1. The CDR3 spans 16 residues. V shed 4 bases and J 0 bases; nucleotides not matched to a gene: 7. The germline V gene has CDR1 SGHNT and CDR2 YYREEE (reference sequence). CDR3 protein: CASSRRQGASSYEQYF. Written as DNA, the CDR3 is TGTGCCAGCAGCAGACGACAGGGGGCGAGCTCCTACGAGCAGTACTTC.

The rearrangement uses TRBV19 and TRBJ2-3; unclear D gene. The CDR3 totals 16 residues. Germline lookup yields CDR1 LNHDA and CDR2 SQIVND (reference sequence). The V end was cut by 1 base, the J end by 0 bases, with 11 bases between. The CDR3 bases are TGTGCCAGTAGTATAGCGGCCAGCGTAAGCACAGATACGCAGTATTTT. Translating gives CASSIAASVSTDTQYF.

This clone was observed a handful of times. The identical CDR3 is also encoded by other nucleotide sequences in the sample. V usage is TRBV19 and J usage is TRBJ1-4; 11 bases line up with TRBD1. This CDR3 has 14 residues. CDR1 LNHDA and CDR2 SQIVND come from the germline V gene (reference sequence). V shed 3 bases, J shed 6 bases, and the junction held 0 bases outside the gene matches. In DNA form, the CDR3 reads TGTGCCAGTAGTATGGGACAGGGGGATGAAAAACTGTTTTTT. Encoded protein: CASSMGQGDEKLFF.

The chain links TRBV6-1 to TRBJ2-7; D perhaps matches TRBD2 (5 bases). CDR3 length: 11 residues. Trimming removed 4 bases at V and 12 bases at J, with 13 bases between. Germline V gene lookup returns CDR1 MNHNS and CDR2 SASEGT. This CDR3 reads CASSATEERYF. In nucleotides, the CDR3 is TGTGCCAGCAGTGCCACGGAGGAACGGTACTTC.

The chain links TRBV19 to TRBJ1-5; a weak D match, TRBD1 (6 bases). Trimming pared 7 bases from V and 4 bases from J, leaving 11 bases between. This CDR3 comprises 13 residues. The germline V gene has CDR1 LNHDA and CDR2 SQIVND (reference sequence). In DNA form, the CDR3 reads TGTGCCAGTACGGACAGCCTGAATCAGCCCCAGCATTTT. Its translation is CASTDSLNQPQHF.

The chain carries TRBV7-9 and TRBJ2-1; TRBD2 aligns across 8 bases. This CDR3 contains 15 residues. The germline gives CDR1 SEHNR, CDR2 FQNEAQ (reference sequence). Trimming at V came to 1 base and at J to 9 bases, leaving 8 bases not matched to a gene. This CDR3 reads CASSLESGAGGEQFF. CDR3 sequence (DNA): TGTGCCAGCAGCTTAGAGTCGGGGGCGGGGGGTGAGCAGTTCTTC.

This clone was found a few times. The chain combines TRBV28 with TRBJ2-2; possible D gene TRBD1, 6 bases. The V and J ends lost 3 bases and 5 bases respectively, with 19 bases between them. The V gene's germline CDR1 is MDHEN and CDR2 SYDVKM. The CDR3 consists of 17 residues. As DNA, the CDR3 is TGTGCCAGCAGTTTGGGCAGGGTGTTTAGGGGGACCGGGGAGCTGTTTTTT. Residues: CASSLGRVFRGTGELFF.

The rearrangement links TRBV4-2 to TRBJ2-5, with 12 bases aligning to TRBD1. Trimming at V came to 0 bases and at J to 5 bases, leaving 13 bases not matched to a gene. Germline-derived CDR1 and CDR2 are LGHNA and YNFKEQ. CDR3 length: 19 amino acids. CDR3 sequence: CASSQDPGGGQGAGETQYF. The CDR3 region has the DNA TGTGCCAGCAGCCAAGATCCGGGTGGGGGACAGGGGGCGGGGGAGACCCAGTACTTC.

A single count supports this clone. The V gene is TRBV6-1, the J gene TRBJ2-7; TRBD1 might be the D (6 bases). Germline V lookup: CDR1 MNHNS, CDR2 SASEGT. This CDR3 has 8 residues. V shed 8 bases and J shed 12 bases, with 8 bases lying between them. CDR3 loop: CASEGGYF. The CDR3 DNA reads as TGTGCCAGCGAAGGGGGGTACTTC.

This clone has just a few counts. This sequence joins TRBV9 and TRBJ1-1; the match to TRBD1 covers 10 bases. The J segment lost 11 bases and the V segment lost 3 bases, leaving 10 bases of the junction unmatched. Germline V gene sequence: CDR1 SGDLS, CDR2 YYNGEE. CDR3 length: 14 residues. Here the CDR3 reads CASSATTGGSGAFF. The CDR3 DNA follows: TGTGCCAGCAGCGCCACGACAGGGGGCTCAGGGGCTTTCTTT.

The J gene is TRBJ1-1, the V gene TRBV25-1; unclear D gene. Germline V CDR1 and CDR2: MGHDK, SYGVNS. CDR3 length equals 13 residues. V dropped 7 bases and J dropped 1 base, with 10 bases sitting between them. CDR3 DNA sequence: TGTGCCAGCACTGACGGAGCGAACACTGAAGCTTTCTTT. Protein: CASTDGANTEAFF.